This T cell receptor beta chain is drawn from a study of blood T cell repertoires in COVID-19. Overall study: Samples came from the United States, Italy and Spain, spanning acute and convalescent COVID-19. T cells, B-cell-depleted T cells, or PBMCs supplied cDNA or gDNA.

The CDR3 length is 14 residues. Germline trimming cut 10 bases from V and 4 bases from J; bases unmatched to any gene: 13. Germline V gene sequence: CDR1 MDHEN, CDR2 SYDVKM. Per the original data handling: Amplified reference gene primers provided the basis for estimating nucleated cell counts. Assay: immunoSEQ multiplex PCR; the TCRdb copy retains only in-frame clones and omits some. D and trimming were read from the DNA, whereas the V and J calls and clone size are those reported in that table. The sample records over 85,000 clones, approximately 87% being singletons. The source material was peripheral blood. The chain joins TRBV28 to TRBJ2-7, with 7 bases lining up with TRBD2. This clonotype originated in a human donor in a cohort sampled during active COVID-19. Here the CDR3 reads CATGTTLKLYEQYF. The DNA of the CDR3 is TGTGCCACCGGGACTACCTTAAAACTGTACGAGCAGTACTTC.